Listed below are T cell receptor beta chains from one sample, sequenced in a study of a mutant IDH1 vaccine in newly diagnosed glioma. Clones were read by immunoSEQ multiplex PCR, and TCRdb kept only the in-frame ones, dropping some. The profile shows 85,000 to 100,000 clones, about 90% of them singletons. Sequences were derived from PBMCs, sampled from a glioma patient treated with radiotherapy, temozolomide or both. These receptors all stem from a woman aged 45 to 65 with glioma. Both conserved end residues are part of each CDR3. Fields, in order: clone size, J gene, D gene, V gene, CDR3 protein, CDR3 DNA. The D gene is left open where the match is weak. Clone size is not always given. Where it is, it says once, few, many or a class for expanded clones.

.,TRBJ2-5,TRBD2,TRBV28,CASSTSGRKTQYF,TGTGCCAGCAGTACTAGCGGGAGGAAGACCCAGTACTTC
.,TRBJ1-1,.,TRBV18,CASSPRAEPISAFF,TGTGCCAGCTCACCACGGGCAGAACCTATTTCGGCTTTCTTT
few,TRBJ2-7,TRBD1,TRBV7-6,CASSLETGYEQYF,TGTGCCAGCAGCTTAGAGACAGGGTACGAGCAGTACTTC
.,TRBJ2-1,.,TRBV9,CASSVDGRVFSLLGGGGNEQFF,TGTGCCAGCAGCGTAGATGGCAGGGTGTTTTCATTATTGGGCGGAGGGGGCAATGAGCAGTTCTTC
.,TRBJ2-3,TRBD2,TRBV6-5,CASSYAGGVDTQYF,TGTGCCAGCAGTTACGCGGGGGGGGTAGATACGCAGTATTTT
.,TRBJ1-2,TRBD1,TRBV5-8,CASSFSGTGVYGYTF,TGTGCCAGCAGCTTCTCCGGGACAGGGGTCTATGGCTACACCTTC
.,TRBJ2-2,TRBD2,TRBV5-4,CASSLALAGLTGELFF,TGTGCCAGCAGCCTCGCCCTAGCGGGTCTTACCGGGGAGCTGTTTTTT
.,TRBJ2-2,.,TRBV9,CASREESWTGELFF,TGTGCCAGCAGGGAAGAGTCGTGGACCGGGGAGCTGTTTTTT
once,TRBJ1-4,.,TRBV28,CASSLGRNPEKLFF,TGTGCCAGCAGTTTAGGCCGGAATCCTGAAAAACTGTTTTTT
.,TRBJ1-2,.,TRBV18,CASSPPGLGGYTF,TGTGCCAGCTCACCACCGGGATTGGGTGGCTACACCTTC
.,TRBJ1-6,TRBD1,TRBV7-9,CASSRDRAFYNSPLHF,TGTGCCAGCAGCCGGGACAGGGCCTTCTATAATTCACCCCTCCACTTT
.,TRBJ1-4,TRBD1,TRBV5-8,CASSLGTGEDEKLFF,TGTGCCAGCAGCTTGGGGACAGGGGAGGACGAAAAACTGTTTTTT
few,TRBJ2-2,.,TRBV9,CASSVQGFGTGELFF,TGTGCCAGCAGCGTTCAGGGATTTGGGACCGGGGAGCTGTTTTTT
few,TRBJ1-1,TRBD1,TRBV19,CASSTGQGDTEAFF,TGTGCCAGTAGTACGGGACAGGGCGACACTGAAGCTTTCTTT
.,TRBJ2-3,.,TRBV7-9,CASSPALADTQYF,TGTGCCAGCAGCCCCGCTTTGGCAGATACGCAGTATTTT
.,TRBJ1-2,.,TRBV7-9,CASSLEQGGYTF,TGTGCCAGCAGCTTAGAGCAAGGAGGCTACACCTTC
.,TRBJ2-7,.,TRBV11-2,CASSLDPGYEQYF,TGTGCCAGCAGCTTAGATCCGGGGTACGAGCAGTACTTC
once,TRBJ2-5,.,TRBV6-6,CASRADRLQETQYF,TGTGCCAGCAGGGCCGACAGGCTCCAAGAGACCCAGTACTTC
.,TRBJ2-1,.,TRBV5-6,CASNLYNEQFF,TGTGCCAGCAACCTGTACAATGAGCAGTTCTTC
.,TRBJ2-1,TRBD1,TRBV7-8,CASSPYRGPGNEQFF,TGTGCCAGCAGCCCCTACAGGGGGCCCGGCAATGAGCAGTTCTTC
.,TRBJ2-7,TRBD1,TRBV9,CASSAGTGGYEQYF,TGTGCCAGCAGCGCCGGGACAGGGGGTTACGAGCAGTACTTC
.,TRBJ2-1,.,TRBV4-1,CASSQVGGNEQFF,TGCGCCAGCAGCCAAGTCGGGGGCAATGAGCAGTTCTTC
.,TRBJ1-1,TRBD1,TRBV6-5,CASSPRATGDTEAFF,TGTGCCAGCAGCCCAAGAGCGACAGGGGACACTGAAGCTTTCTTT
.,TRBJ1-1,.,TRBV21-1,CASGVEPGQGYCEAFF,TGTGCCAGTGGGGTTGAACCGGGACAGGGATATTGTGAAGCTTTCTTT
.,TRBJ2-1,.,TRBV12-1,CASITYPWGQGVWEQFF,TGTGCCAGCATCACCTACCCGTGGGGACAGGGAGTGTGGGAGCAGTTCTTC
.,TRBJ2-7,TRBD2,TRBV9,CASRGLAGYYEQYF,TGTGCCAGCAGGGGACTAGCGGGTTACTACGAGCAGTACTTC
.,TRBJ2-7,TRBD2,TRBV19,CASSMRFGGSSYEQYF,TGTGCCAGTAGTATGAGGTTCGGCGGGAGCTCCTACGAGCAGTACTTC
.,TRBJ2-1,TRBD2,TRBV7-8,CASSSEAGHSYNEQFF,TGTGCCAGCAGCTCCGAAGCGGGGCACTCCTACAATGAGCAGTTCTTC
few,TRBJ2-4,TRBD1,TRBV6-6,CASSYGTGRNIQYF,TGTGCCAGCAGTTATGGGACAGGGAGAAACATTCAGTACTTC
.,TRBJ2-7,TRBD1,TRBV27,CASSPLPGQGSYEQYF,TGTGCCAGCAGTCCTTTGCCGGGACAGGGCTCCTACGAGCAGTACTTC
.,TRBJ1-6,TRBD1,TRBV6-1,CASNGQGDNSPLHF,TGTGCCAGCAACGGACAGGGGGACAATTCACCCCTCCACTTT
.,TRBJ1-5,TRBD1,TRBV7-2,CASSLPTGGGNQPQHF,TGTGCCAGCAGCTTACCGACAGGGGGGGGCAATCAGCCCCAGCATTTT
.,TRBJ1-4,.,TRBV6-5,CASRQTRERHEKLFF,TGTGCCAGCAGACAGACCAGGGAAAGGCATGAAAAACTGTTTTTT
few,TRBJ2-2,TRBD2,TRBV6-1,CASSGIRYPSGGKAGELFF,TGTGCCAGCAGTGGAATTAGATACCCTAGCGGGGGAAAGGCCGGGGAGCTGTTTTTT
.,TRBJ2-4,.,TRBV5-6,CASSLGRYQTFGYF,TGTGCCAGCAGCTTGGGGAGATACCAAACATTTGGGTACTTC